This TCR beta chain was recorded in a study of blood T cells in healthy people across ages. This clonotype was observed at least ten times. The germline V and J ends were trimmed by 3 bases and 8 bases, with 8 bases remaining between them. The CDR3 runs to 12 residues. Through a sample-barcoded 5' primer and a J-beta primer mix, a second PCR was run for 7 to 11 cycles. TCRdb fed the 5' RACE reads into MiXCR, producing one record per CDR3 protein. The sample includes 700,000 or so distinct CDR3 sequences, about 43% of them seen just once. This clonotype was obtained from a man older than 75 in good health. The V gene is TRBV12-3 or TRBV12-4, the J gene TRBJ2-4, with unresolved D. Sequencing was done on a sample of blood. In DNA, the CDR3 is TGTGCCAGCAGTTTGGGAATGTACATTCAGTACTTC. Translated, it gives CASSLGMYIQYF.